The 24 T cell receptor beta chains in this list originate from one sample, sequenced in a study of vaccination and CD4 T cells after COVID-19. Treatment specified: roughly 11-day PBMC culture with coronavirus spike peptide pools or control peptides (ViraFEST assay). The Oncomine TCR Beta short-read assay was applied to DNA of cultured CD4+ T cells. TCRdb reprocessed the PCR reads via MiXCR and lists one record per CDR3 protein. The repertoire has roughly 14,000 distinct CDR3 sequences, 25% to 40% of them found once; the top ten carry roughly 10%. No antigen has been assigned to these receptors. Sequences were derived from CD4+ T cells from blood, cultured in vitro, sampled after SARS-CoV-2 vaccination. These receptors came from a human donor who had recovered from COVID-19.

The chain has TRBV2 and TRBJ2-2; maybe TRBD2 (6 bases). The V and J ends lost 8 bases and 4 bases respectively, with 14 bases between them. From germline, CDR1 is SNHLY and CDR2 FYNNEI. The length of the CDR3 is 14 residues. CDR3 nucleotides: TGTGCCAGCGGTGGGACTGGGGGCACCGGGGAGCTGTTTTTT. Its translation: CASGGTGGTGELFF.

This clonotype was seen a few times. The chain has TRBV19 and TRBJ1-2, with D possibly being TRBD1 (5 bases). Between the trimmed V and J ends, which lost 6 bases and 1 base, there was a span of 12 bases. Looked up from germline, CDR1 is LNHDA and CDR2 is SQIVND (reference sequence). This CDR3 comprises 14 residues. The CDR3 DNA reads TGTGCCAGTAGAAAACGGGGCGGTAACTATGGCTACACCTTC. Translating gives CASRKRGGNYGYTF.

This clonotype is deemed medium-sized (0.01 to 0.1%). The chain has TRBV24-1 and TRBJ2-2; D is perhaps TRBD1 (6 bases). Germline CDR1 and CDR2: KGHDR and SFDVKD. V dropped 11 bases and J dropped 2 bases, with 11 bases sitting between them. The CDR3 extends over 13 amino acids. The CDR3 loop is CASRDINTGELFF. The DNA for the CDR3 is TGTGCCAGCCGGGACATTAACACCGGGGAGCTGTTTTTT.

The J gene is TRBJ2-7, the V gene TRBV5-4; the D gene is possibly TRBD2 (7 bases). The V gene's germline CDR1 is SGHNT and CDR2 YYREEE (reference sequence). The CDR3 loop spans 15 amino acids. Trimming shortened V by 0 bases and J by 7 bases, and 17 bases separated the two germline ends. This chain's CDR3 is CASSLGLRGRGEQYF. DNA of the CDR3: TGTGCCAGCAGCTTGGGCCTTAGAGGGAGGGGGGAGCAGTACTTC.

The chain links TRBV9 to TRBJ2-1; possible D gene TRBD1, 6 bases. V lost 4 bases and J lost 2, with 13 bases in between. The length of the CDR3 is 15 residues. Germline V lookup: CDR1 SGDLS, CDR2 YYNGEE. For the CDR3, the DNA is TGTGCCAGCAGCCTCGGACAGCCGACCTACAATGAGCAGTTCTTC. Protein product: CASSLGQPTYNEQFF.

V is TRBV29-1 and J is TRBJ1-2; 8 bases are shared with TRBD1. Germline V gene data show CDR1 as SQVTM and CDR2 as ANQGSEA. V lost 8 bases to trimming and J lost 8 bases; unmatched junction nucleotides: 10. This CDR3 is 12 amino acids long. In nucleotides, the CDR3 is TGCAGCACCATGGACAGGGCTCGAGGCTACACCTTC. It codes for CSTMDRARGYTF.

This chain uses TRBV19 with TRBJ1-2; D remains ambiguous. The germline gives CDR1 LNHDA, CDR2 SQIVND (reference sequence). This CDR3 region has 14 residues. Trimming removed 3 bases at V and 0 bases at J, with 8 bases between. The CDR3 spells CASSIIGTNYGYTF. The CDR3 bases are TGTGCCAGTAGTATCATTGGAACTAACTATGGCTACACCTTC.

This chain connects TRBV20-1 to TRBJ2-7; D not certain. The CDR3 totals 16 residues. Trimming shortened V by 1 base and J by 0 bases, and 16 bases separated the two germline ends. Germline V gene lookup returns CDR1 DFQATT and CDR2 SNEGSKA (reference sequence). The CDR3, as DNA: TGCAGTGCTAGAGTGGCGCCGAGCACCCCCTCCTACGAGCAGTACTTC. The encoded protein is CSARVAPSTPSYEQYF.

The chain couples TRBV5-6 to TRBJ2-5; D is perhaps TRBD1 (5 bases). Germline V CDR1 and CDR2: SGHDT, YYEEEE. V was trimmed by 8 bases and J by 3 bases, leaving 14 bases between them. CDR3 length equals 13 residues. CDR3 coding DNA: TGTGCCAGTGGACCTCCAGGGAAAGAGACCCAGTACTTC. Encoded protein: CASGPPGKETQYF.

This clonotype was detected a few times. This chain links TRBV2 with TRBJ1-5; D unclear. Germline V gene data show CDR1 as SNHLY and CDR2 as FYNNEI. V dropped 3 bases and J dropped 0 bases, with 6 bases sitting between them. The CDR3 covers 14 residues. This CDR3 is CASSDWFSNQPQHF. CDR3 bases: TGTGCCAGCAGTGATTGGTTTAGCAATCAGCCCCAGCATTTT.

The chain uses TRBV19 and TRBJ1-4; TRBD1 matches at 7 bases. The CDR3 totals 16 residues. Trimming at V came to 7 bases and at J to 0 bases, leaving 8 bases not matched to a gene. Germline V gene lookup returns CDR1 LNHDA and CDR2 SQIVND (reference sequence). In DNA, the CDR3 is TGTGCCAGTACCGACAGGGCACCATCAACTAATGAAAAACTGTTTTTT. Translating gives CASTDRAPSTNEKLFF.

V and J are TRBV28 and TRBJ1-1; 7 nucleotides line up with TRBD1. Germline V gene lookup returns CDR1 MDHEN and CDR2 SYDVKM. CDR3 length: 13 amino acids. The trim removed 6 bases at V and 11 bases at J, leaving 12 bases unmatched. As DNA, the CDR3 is TGTGCCAGCAGGACAGGGCCGTTTAAGTCGGCTTTCTTT. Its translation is CASRTGPFKSAFF.

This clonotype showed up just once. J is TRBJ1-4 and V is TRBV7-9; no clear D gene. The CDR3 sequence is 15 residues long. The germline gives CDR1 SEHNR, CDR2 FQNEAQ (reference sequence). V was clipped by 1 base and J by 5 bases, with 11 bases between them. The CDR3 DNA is TGTGCCAGCAGCTTAGGTGTCAGCCAAAATGAAAAACTGTTTTTT. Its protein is CASSLGVSQNEKLFF.

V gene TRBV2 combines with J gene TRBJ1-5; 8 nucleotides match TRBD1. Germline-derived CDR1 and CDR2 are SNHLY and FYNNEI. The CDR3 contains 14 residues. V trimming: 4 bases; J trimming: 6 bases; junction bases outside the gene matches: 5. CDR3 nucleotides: TGTGCCAGCAGTGTCGGCAGGGGGCGTCAGCCCCAGCATTTT. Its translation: CASSVGRGRQPQHF.

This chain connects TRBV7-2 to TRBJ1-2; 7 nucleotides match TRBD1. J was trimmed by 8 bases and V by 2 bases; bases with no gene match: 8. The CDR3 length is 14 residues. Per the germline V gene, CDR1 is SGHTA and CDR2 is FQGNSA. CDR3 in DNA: TGTGCCAGCAGCTTATTTTTTACAGGGGAGGGCTACACCTTC. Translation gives CASSLFFTGEGYTF.

The DNA for the CDR3 is TGTGCCAGCAGTCATAACCTAAGGGACACCTCCACCGGGGAGCTGTTTTTT. It codes for CASSHNLRDTSTGELFF. V and J are TRBV6-2 or TRBV6-3 and TRBJ2-2, with D perhaps matching TRBD1 (6 bases). The length of the CDR3 is 17 residues. Trimming cost V 5 bases and J 4 bases, with 20 bases left between them. CDR1 is MNHEY and CDR2 is SVGEGT in the germline V gene.

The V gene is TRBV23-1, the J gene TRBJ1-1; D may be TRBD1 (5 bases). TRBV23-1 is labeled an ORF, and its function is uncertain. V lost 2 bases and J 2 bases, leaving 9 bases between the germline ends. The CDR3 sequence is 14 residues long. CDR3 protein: CASSQGGGNTEAFF. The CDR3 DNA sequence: TGCGCCAGCAGTCAAGGGGGGGGAAACACTGAAGCTTTCTTT.

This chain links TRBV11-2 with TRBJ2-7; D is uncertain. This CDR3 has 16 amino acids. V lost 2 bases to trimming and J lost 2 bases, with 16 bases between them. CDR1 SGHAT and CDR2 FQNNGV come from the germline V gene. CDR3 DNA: TGTGCCAGCAGCTTATTGGTAGGGCGAACTGCCTACGAGCAGTACTTC. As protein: CASSLLVGRTAYEQYF. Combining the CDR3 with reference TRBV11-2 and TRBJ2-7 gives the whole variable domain EAGVAQSPRYKIIEKRQSVAFWCNPISGHATLYWYQQILGQGPKLLIQFQNNGVVDDSQLPKDRFSAERLKGVDSTLKIQPAKLEDSAVYLCASSLLVGRTAYEQYFGPGTRLTVT.

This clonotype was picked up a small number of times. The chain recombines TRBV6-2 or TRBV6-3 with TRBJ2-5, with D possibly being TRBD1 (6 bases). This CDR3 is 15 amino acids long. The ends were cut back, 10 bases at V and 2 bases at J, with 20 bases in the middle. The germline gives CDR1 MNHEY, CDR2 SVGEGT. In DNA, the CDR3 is TGTGCCACCGATCCAGGGGCGGAGTGGCAAGAGACCCAGTACTTC. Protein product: CATDPGAEWQETQYF.

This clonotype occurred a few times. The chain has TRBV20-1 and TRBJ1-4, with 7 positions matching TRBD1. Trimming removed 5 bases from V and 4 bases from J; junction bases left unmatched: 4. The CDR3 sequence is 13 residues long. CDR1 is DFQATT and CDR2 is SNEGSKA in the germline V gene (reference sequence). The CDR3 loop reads CSASGGLNEKLFF. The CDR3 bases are TGCAGTGCTTCAGGGGGTCTTAATGAAAAACTGTTTTTT.

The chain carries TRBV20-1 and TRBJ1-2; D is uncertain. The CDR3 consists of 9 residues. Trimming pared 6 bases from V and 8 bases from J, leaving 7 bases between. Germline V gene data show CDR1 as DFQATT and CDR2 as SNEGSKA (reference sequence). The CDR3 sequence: CSAPGGYTF. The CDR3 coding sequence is TGCAGTGCCCCAGGCGGCTACACCTTC.

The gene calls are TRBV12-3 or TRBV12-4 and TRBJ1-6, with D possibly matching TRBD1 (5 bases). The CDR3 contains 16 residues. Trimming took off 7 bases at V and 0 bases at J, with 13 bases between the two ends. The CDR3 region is CASTLWGSSYNSPLHF. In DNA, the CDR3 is TGTGCCAGCACTCTCTGGGGGAGCTCCTATAATTCACCCCTCCACTTT.

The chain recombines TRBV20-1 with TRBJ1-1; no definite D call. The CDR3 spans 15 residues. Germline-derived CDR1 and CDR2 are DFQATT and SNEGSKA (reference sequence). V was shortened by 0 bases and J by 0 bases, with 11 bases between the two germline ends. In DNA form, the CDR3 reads TGCAGTGCTAGAGATCAAGCAACCTTGAACACTGAAGCTTTCTTT. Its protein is CSARDQATLNTEAFF.

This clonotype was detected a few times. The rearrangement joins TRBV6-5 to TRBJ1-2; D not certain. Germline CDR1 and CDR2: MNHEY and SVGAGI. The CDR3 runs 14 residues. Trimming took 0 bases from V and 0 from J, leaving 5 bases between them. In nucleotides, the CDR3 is TGTGCCAGCAGTTACTCGCTCACTAACTATGGCTACACCTTC. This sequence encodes CASSYSLTNYGYTF.